What follows describes a single TCR beta chain. Its antigen is unidentified. The sample comes from a study of T cell responses to AZD1222 COVID-19 vaccine. Broader study findings: Spike was spanned by vaccine-associated CD4 TCRs, with dominance at 160-218 and 743-854. Clonal diversity may have been underestimated, and the donors were mostly white British, with more females than males. Baseline seropositives among AZD1222 recipients totaled only six or seven. Once two AZD1222 doses were given, Spike-specific TCR breadth and depth went up.

Sequencing was performed with immunoSEQ multiplex PCR; in TCRdb, only in-frame clones are kept and a portion is missing. The table lists roughly 200,000 clones, roughly 92% of them singletons. This sequence originates from an adult who received the AZD1222 COVID-19 vaccine. The source material was peripheral blood, sampled 28 days after the second AZD1222 dose.

The CDR3 DNA reads TGTGCCAGCAGCTTAGATGGAGTTGGATCACCCCTCCACTTT. Protein sequence: CASSLDGVGSPLHF. J is TRBJ1-6 and V is TRBV11-3; D remains unclear. Germline-derived CDR1 and CDR2 are SGHNT and YENEEA. The CDR3 totals 14 residues. Trimming pared 0 bases from V and 10 bases from J, leaving 10 bases between.